One and the same sample provided the 15 T cell receptor beta chains below, sequenced in a study of blood T cell repertoires in COVID-19. Only in-frame clones appear in the TCRdb table, and some are missing; sequencing was by immunoSEQ multiplex PCR. The table records 410,000 or so clones, about 88% of them present only once. What was sequenced was peripheral blood. The receptors come from a woman aged 40 to 50 with COVID-19, enrolled during active disease.

This clone was recorded many times. The chain couples TRBV20-1 to TRBJ1-2; D not resolved. V lost 5 bases and J lost 1, with 5 bases in between. CDR3 length: 11 residues. CDR1 DFQATT and CDR2 SNEGSKA come from the germline V gene (reference sequence). The CDR3 loop reads CSASSNYGYTF. The CDR3 bases are TGCAGTGCTTCGAGTAACTATGGCTACACCTTC.

The chain recombines TRBV6-2 or TRBV6-3 with TRBJ1-1; 8 bases agree with TRBD1. Germline V gene lookup returns CDR1 MNHEY and CDR2 SVGEGT. The CDR3 extends over 15 amino acids. Trimming removed 6 bases from V and 1 base from J; junction bases left unmatched: 7. The CDR3 reads CASSPRQGWNTEAFF. For the CDR3, the DNA is TGTGCCAGCAGCCCAAGACAGGGGTGGAACACTGAAGCTTTCTTT.

The chain couples TRBV19 to TRBJ1-4, with no clear D. Germline V gives CDR1 LNHDA, CDR2 SQIVND (reference sequence). V gave up 7 bases and J gave up 0 bases, with 9 bases separating them. The CDR3 extends over 14 amino acids. The CDR3 nucleotides read TGTGCCAGTAACCCCACAGCAACTAATGAAAAACTGTTTTTT. Translation: CASNPTATNEKLFF.

The chain combines TRBV7-9 with TRBJ1-5; D is possibly TRBD1 (6 bases). V dropped 6 bases and J dropped 1 base, with 10 bases sitting between them. CDR3 length equals 14 residues. Per germline, CDR1 SEHNR and CDR2 FQNEAQ (reference sequence). In nucleotides, the CDR3 is TGTGCCAGCAGTTCGGGACAAAGCAATCAGCCCCAGCATTTT. As protein: CASSSGQSNQPQHF.

The V and J genes are TRBV11-2 and TRBJ1-4; no firm D call. V lost 2 bases and J 6 bases, leaving 7 bases between the germline ends. This CDR3 is built from 13 residues. Germline V gene data show CDR1 as SGHAT and CDR2 as FQNNGV. CDR3 sequence (DNA): TGTGCCAGCAGCTTAAGCCAATATGAAAAACTGTTTTTT. Amino acids: CASSLSQYEKLFF. Combining the CDR3 with reference TRBV11-2 and TRBJ1-4 gives the whole variable domain EAGVAQSPRYKIIEKRQSVAFWCNPISGHATLYWYQQILGQGPKLLIQFQNNGVVDDSQLPKDRFSAERLKGVDSTLKIQPAKLEDSAVYLCASSLSQYEKLFFGSGTQLSVL.

CDR3 in DNA: TGTGCTAGTGGTTTGGAACAGGGCCTCACTGAAGCTTTCTTT. It translates to CASGLEQGLTEAFF. This sequence joins TRBV12-5 and TRBJ1-1, with D possibly matching TRBD1 (6 bases). V lost 1 base to trimming and J lost 4 bases, with 10 bases between them. Per the germline V gene, CDR1 is LGHNT and CDR2 is FRNRAP. The CDR3 contains 14 residues.

Written as DNA, the CDR3 is TGTGCCAGCAAAGCCCAGGGTGATGAGCAGTTCTTC. Translation: CASKAQGDEQFF. The chain uses TRBV2 and TRBJ2-1; weak D call: TRBD1 (5 bases). Germline V gives CDR1 SNHLY, CDR2 FYNNEI. V was pared by 7 bases and J by 8 bases, with 12 bases between. This CDR3 comprises 12 residues.

The chain carries TRBV6-2 or TRBV6-3 and TRBJ1-2; 9 bases match TRBD1. Germline V lookup: CDR1 MNHEY, CDR2 SVGEGT. The CDR3 covers 16 residues. J was trimmed by 4 bases and V by 0 bases; bases with no gene match: 6. The CDR3 coding sequence is TGTGCCAGCAGTTACTCTGGACAGGGGTTAACCTATGGCTACACCTTC. This translates into CASSYSGQGLTYGYTF.

The chain joins TRBV28 to TRBJ2-7; weak D call: TRBD2 (6 bases). V lost 3 bases and J 6 bases, leaving 15 bases between the germline ends. CDR3 length: 14 residues. Germline V gene data show CDR1 as MDHEN and CDR2 as SYDVKM. The CDR3 DNA reads TGTGCCAGCAGTTTGTCCGGGACTCAACTCGAGCAGTACTTC. Its protein product is CASSLSGTQLEQYF.

The chain joins TRBV6-2 or TRBV6-3 to TRBJ1-6; D gene ambiguous. CDR3 size: 18 residues. The germline gives CDR1 MNHEY, CDR2 SVGEGT. Trimming cost V 5 bases and J 7 bases, with 24 bases left between them. CDR3 DNA: TGTGCCAGCAGTGCGTCTACAGACCTCCGGCCCAGAAATTCACCCCTCCACTTT. It specifies CASSASTDLRPRNSPLHF.

This clone was counted once. This chain links TRBV7-9 with TRBJ1-5, with D tentatively TRBD1 (5 bases). Germline V gives CDR1 SEHNR, CDR2 FQNEAQ (reference sequence). The CDR3 loop spans 13 amino acids. V lost 5 bases, J lost 3 bases, and 8 bases lay in between. For the CDR3, the DNA is TGTGCCAGCAGCGCGACAGCCAATCAGCCCCAGCATTTT. The encoded protein is CASSATANQPQHF.

The V call is TRBV30, the J call TRBJ2-1; TRBD2 matches 14 bases. After removal of 7 bases from V and 9 bases from J, the junction contained 11 bases not matched to a gene. The CDR3 has 15 amino acids. The V gene's germline CDR1 is GTSNPN and CDR2 SVGIG (reference sequence). DNA of the CDR3: TGTGCCTTGGGACTAGCGGGAGCCGCGGCGGGTGAGCAGTTCTTC. It yields the protein CALGLAGAAAGEQFF.

The V and J genes are TRBV28 and TRBJ2-1; 9 positions agree with TRBD2. The CDR3 is made up of 15 amino acids. V lost 6 bases, J lost 9 bases, and 12 bases stayed unmatched. CDR1 and CDR2 (germline): MDHEN, SYDVKM. The CDR3 reads CASRRSPSGVGEQFF. Written as DNA, the CDR3 is TGTGCCAGCAGACGTAGCCCTAGCGGGGTTGGTGAGCAGTTCTTC.

This chain uses TRBV15 with TRBJ2-6, with TRBD1 matching over 10 bases. V lost 2 bases, J lost 0 bases, and 7 bases stayed unmatched. Germline V lookup: CDR1 LNHNV, CDR2 YYDKDF (reference sequence). The CDR3 totals 19 residues. The chain's CDR3 is CATSRSGTGANSGANVLTF. CDR3 in DNA: TGTGCCACCAGCAGATCTGGGACAGGGGCCAACTCTGGGGCCAACGTCCTGACTTTC.

This chain links TRBV29-1 with TRBJ1-1; 10 nucleotides align to TRBD1. V lost 7 bases to trimming and J lost 0 bases; unmatched junction nucleotides: 5. This CDR3 is 14 amino acids long. The V gene's germline CDR1 is SQVTM and CDR2 ANQGSEA. CDR3 protein: CSGGTGALNTEAFF. CDR3 coding DNA: TGCAGCGGTGGGACAGGGGCTCTGAACACTGAAGCTTTCTTT.